A single TCR beta chain is shown here with its context. Its antigen is unidentified. The PCR had 60 Vbeta and 13 Jbeta primers. Data came from immunoSEQ multiplex PCR; TCRdb stores just in-frame clones and leaves some out. The profile shows 120,000 or so clones, around 80% of them singletons. These data are taken from a study of cytomegalovirus exposure and HLA in healthy donors. CDR1 and CDR2 (germline): SGDLS, YYNGEE. The CDR3 has 15 amino acids. V dropped 0 bases and J dropped 5 bases, with 12 bases sitting between them. General study points: On later analysis, the bulk of CMV-associated TCR beta chains appeared to be HLA-restricted.

This TCR derives from a man aged 25 to 40 in good health and CMV-seropositive. The chain links TRBV9 to TRBJ2-1; tentative D call: TRBD2 (5 bases). The sample comprised PBMCs. CDR3 in DNA: TGTGCCAGCAGCGTAGAGGCGGGCATAAACAATGAGCAGTTCTTC. Encoded protein: CASSVEAGINNEQFF.